The 17 T cell receptor beta chains presented below share a single source sample, sequenced in a study of spatial heterogeneity in lung cancer. TCRdb recomputed calls from the 5' RACE reads with MiXCR, one row per CDR3 protein. Found here are approximately 12,000 distinct CDR3 sequences, roughly 6.2% of them singletons; the top ten hold 10%. Time point specified: sample taken at primary tumor resection. Extraction of whole RNA from tumor, nontumor lung or frozen PBMC preceded unsorted sequencing. The sample was normal lung tissue next to the tumor, taken at surgery. The receptors here all came from a male donor with early-stage non-small cell lung cancer.

In this sample, this clonotype turned up many times. The chain uses TRBV27 and TRBJ2-7, with D possibly being TRBD2 (5 bases). This CDR3 contains 14 residues. V lost 5 bases to trimming and J lost 5 bases, with 16 bases between them. CDR1 and CDR2 (germline): MNHEY, SMNVEV (reference sequence). CDR3 region: CASSPSTHGDEQYF. CDR3 nucleotide sequence: TGTGCCAGCAGTCCATCGACCCACGGGGACGAGCAGTACTTC.

In its sample, this clonotype was seen many times. The chain uses TRBV29-1 and TRBJ2-7, with a weak D call TRBD2 (6 bases). Germline CDR1 SQVTM, CDR2 ANQGSEA. The CDR3 contains 11 residues. V was trimmed by 4 bases and J by 6 bases, leaving 10 bases between them. The DNA for the CDR3 is TGCAGCGTTGGGTTCGGGAGCGAGCAGTACTTC. Translation gives CSVGFGSEQYF.

In its sample, this clonotype was seen many times. J is TRBJ1-2 and V is TRBV12-3 or TRBV12-4; a possible D gene is TRBD1 (5 bases). With 5 bases removed from V and 4 bases from J, the gap between germline ends came to 14 bases. The CDR3 has 14 residues. The chain's CDR3 is CASSDMGESYGYTF. The CDR3 DNA follows: TGTGCCAGCAGTGACATGGGGGAGAGCTATGGCTACACCTTC.

By sample share, this clonotype is medium-sized. The J gene is TRBJ1-5, the V gene TRBV20-1, with 7 positions matching TRBD1. The CDR3 is 13 residues long. Losses at the gene ends were 3 bases for V and 9 bases for J; bases not matched to a gene: 8. Germline CDR1 and CDR2: DFQATT and SNEGSKA (reference sequence). The CDR3 DNA reads TGCAGTGCTAGGCGGGACAGCGACGCGCCCCAGCATTTT. Its translation is CSARRDSDAPQHF.

V is TRBV7-9 and J is TRBJ2-1; D is uncertain. The germline gives CDR1 SEHNR, CDR2 FQNEAQ (reference sequence). The CDR3 has 13 amino acids. The V end lost 5 bases, the J end lost 5 bases, and 10 bases lay between the germline ends. The CDR3 DNA sequence: TGTGCCAGCAGCGTAAGAGGTGACAATGAGCAGTTCTTC. Its translation is CASSVRGDNEQFF.

By share, this clonotype ranks as large. The chain joins TRBV3-1 to TRBJ2-1; D remains ambiguous. Germline values: CDR1 LGHDT, CDR2 YNNKEL (reference sequence). The CDR3 sequence is 12 residues long. V was shortened by 2 bases and J by 8 bases, with 7 bases between the two germline ends. CDR3 sequence (DNA): TGTGCCAGCAGCCAAAACTTGGATGAGCAGTTCTTC. It yields the protein CASSQNLDEQFF.

This clonotype was recorded many times. This rearrangement joins TRBV5-4 to TRBJ2-1; D call uncertain. There are 11 residues in the CDR3. From germline, CDR1 is SGHNT and CDR2 YYREEE (reference sequence). V lost 0 bases and J 13 bases, leaving 8 bases between the germline ends. CDR3 protein: CASSLGASQFF. The CDR3 nucleotides are TGTGCCAGCAGCTTGGGTGCTAGTCAGTTCTTC.

This clonotype has at least ten counts. The chain is built from TRBV11-2 and TRBJ2-1; D is perhaps TRBD2 (5 bases). Germline loops: CDR1 SGHAT, CDR2 FQNNGV. V dropped 4 bases and J dropped 3 bases, with 13 bases sitting between them. The CDR3 is 15 residues long. In DNA, the CDR3 is TGTGCCAGCAGCTACTCCTCGGGGAACTACAATGAGCAGTTCTTC. The encoded protein is CASSYSSGNYNEQFF.

This clonotype has a count of ten or more. The genes are TRBV7-2 and TRBJ2-2, with a tentative D call TRBD2 (7 bases). With 3 bases removed from V and 4 bases from J, the gap between germline ends came to 12 bases. Germline V lookup: CDR1 SGHTA, CDR2 FQGNSA. The length of the CDR3 is 15 residues. The CDR3 protein is CASSFFGGLTGELFF. The CDR3 DNA reads as TGTGCCAGCAGCTTTTTCGGGGGGCTCACCGGGGAGCTGTTTTTT.

This clonotype was seen repeatedly, ten times or more. The chain has TRBV3-1 and TRBJ1-2; the D is unclear. Germline CDR1 LGHDT, CDR2 YNNKEL (reference sequence). Trimming took 7 bases from V and 0 from J, leaving 12 bases between them. The CDR3 spans 14 residues. Here the CDR3 reads CASTMMGTNYGYTF. The CDR3 coding sequence is TGTGCCAGCACCATGATGGGAACTAACTATGGCTACACCTTC.

This clonotype has at least ten counts. The chain combines TRBV11-2 with TRBJ2-1; 9 bases fit TRBD2. V was clipped by 3 bases and J by 2 bases; unmatched bases: 5. This CDR3 spans 16 amino acids. The V gene's germline CDR1 is SGHAT and CDR2 FQNNGV. CDR3 protein: CASSFSSGRPYNEQFF. The CDR3 coding sequence is TGTGCCAGCAGCTTCTCCAGCGGGAGGCCCTACAATGAGCAGTTCTTC.

Concerning this clonotype itself: A much larger clone is a single base away; this may be a read error. V gene TRBV5-5 combines with J gene TRBJ1-3; D unresolved. CDR3 length: 13 residues. In germline, CDR1 is SGHKS, CDR2 YYEKEE (reference sequence). The CDR3 here is CPSSLASGNTIYF. The CDR3 DNA is TGTCCCAGCAGCTTGGCCTCTGGAAACACCATATATTTT. Looking up the rest from reference TRBV5-5 and TRBJ1-3 gives the full variable domain: DAGVTQSPTHLIKTRGQQVTLRCSPISGHKSVSWYQQVLGQGPQFIFQYYEKEERGRGNFPDRFSARQFPNYSSELNVNALLLGDSALYLCPSSLASGNTIYFGEGSWLTVV.

This chain connects TRBV7-6 to TRBJ1-5; 10 bases agree with TRBD1. Unmatched junction bases numbered 4, after V lost 5 bases and J lost 3 bases. CDR3 length equals 15 residues. Germline V CDR1 and CDR2: SGHVS, FNYEAQ. This CDR3 reads CASSVGTGDNQPQHF. The CDR3 region has the DNA TGTGCCAGCAGCGTCGGGACAGGGGACAATCAGCCCCAGCATTTT. Filled out from reference TRBV7-6 and TRBJ1-5, the complete variable domain reads GAGVSQSPRYKVTKRGQDVALRCDPISGHVSLYWYRQALGQGPEFLTYFNYEAQQDKSGLPNDRFSAERPEGSISTLTIQRTEQRDSAMYRCASSVGTGDNQPQHFGDGTRLSIL.

V and J are TRBV5-1 and TRBJ2-5; D gene uncertain. V dropped 4 bases and J dropped 2 bases, with 18 bases sitting between them. From germline, CDR1 is SGHRS and CDR2 YFSETQ. The CDR3 length is 16 residues. The CDR3 DNA sequence: TGCGCCAGCAGCCCTCGGTACGGATCCCTACAAGAGACCCAGTACTTC. Translating it yields CASSPRYGSLQETQYF.

This clonotype came up many times. V and J are TRBV11-2 and TRBJ1-1; tentatively, D is TRBD1 (6 bases). The CDR3 runs 15 residues. Germline V gene lookup returns CDR1 SGHAT and CDR2 FQNNGV. Trimming cost V 1 base and J 1 base, with 10 bases left between them. Here the CDR3 DNA reads TGTGCCAGCAGCTTAGGGTGGGGGCAGAACACTGAAGCTTTCTTT. It specifies CASSLGWGQNTEAFF.

The chain employs TRBV4-2 and TRBJ2-2, with D perhaps matching TRBD2 (5 bases). Germline CDR1 reads LGHNA; CDR2 reads YNFKEQ. This CDR3 has 14 residues. V lost 6 bases, J lost 1 base, and 9 bases lay in between. Written as DNA, the CDR3 is TGTGCCAGCAGACCCCGGGGGAACACCGGGGAGCTGTTTTTT. Amino acid sequence: CASRPRGNTGELFF.

This clonotype showed up many times. V gene TRBV11-3 combines with J gene TRBJ2-1, with D perhaps TRBD1 (8 bases). Germline assignment: CDR1 SGHNT and CDR2 YENEEA. The V end was cut by 5 bases, the J end by 6 bases, with 23 bases between. This CDR3 spans 17 amino acids. The CDR3 loop reads CASSARDRGGGRNEQFF. In nucleotides, the CDR3 is TGTGCCAGCAGCGCACGAGACAGGGGAGGGGGGCGCAATGAGCAGTTCTTC.